This TCR beta chain was recorded in a study of identical twins. Template switching added a universal primer site; cDNA carried unique molecular identifiers. Each CDR3 protein is one row after TCRdb ran MiXCR on the 5' RACE reads. The top ten hold more than 10% of the sample, which has about 100,000 distinct CDR3 sequences, 5.9% seen once. V was trimmed by 7 bases and J by 1 base, leaving 9 bases between them. This CDR3 region has 12 residues. The germline V gene encodes CDR1 SQVTM and CDR2 ANQGSEA. This clonotype was found many times. Antigen specificity is unknown. Study-wide results and caveats: Models underestimated how often monozygotic twins shared out-of-frame TCR alpha. The study reached conclusions through statistical analysis that was cross-sectional, not following the same donors. Among beta out-of-frame sequences, excess sharing between twins appeared weaker.

Sequenced sample: memory T cells sorted from blood. V is TRBV29-1 and J is TRBJ2-3; D is unclear. The clonotype was recovered from a woman aged 50 to 60 in good health. For the CDR3, the DNA is TGCAGCGACCGGACGGGCACAGATACGCAGTATTTT. Translation: CSDRTGTDTQYF.